The entry that follows covers one TCR beta chain sequence. CD8+CD57+ cell expansion, shown by flow cytometry, had occurred in the patients selected for sequencing. This specimen comes from a study of CD8+CD57+ T cells in acquired aplastic anemia. On the study more broadly: Mean yield of DNA from sorted CD4+ and CD8+ cells was 3 to 3.5 ug.

CDR1 and CDR2 from the germline V gene are SGHTA and FQGNSA. The CDR3 is 14 amino acids. J gave up 5 bases and V 4 bases, and 6 bases lay outside the gene matches. Template material for TCR beta VDJ and CDR3 profiling consisted of genomic DNA. MiXCR, run by TCRdb on the reads, gives a single entry per CDR3 protein. The data contain just over 450,000 distinct CDR3 sequences, about a third of them singletons. The gene calls are TRBV7-2 and TRBJ2-7; TRBD2 matches at 9 bases. Sequencing used sorted CD4+, CD8+, or CD8+CD57+ T cells (not recorded which) from PBMCs. The sequence was collected from a human donor with aplastic anemia. CDR3 in DNA: TGTGCCAGCAGCTGGGGCGGGGGGGGCCACGAGCAGTACTTC. It specifies CASSWGGGGHEQYF.